A selection of T cell receptor beta chains follows, all from one sample in a study of CD8+CD57+ T cells in acquired aplastic anemia. TCRdb processed the reads anew with MiXCR; each CDR3 protein has one entry. This table has 150,000 to 200,000 distinct CDR3 sequences, 35% to 55% appearing once. The material sequenced was sorted CD4+, CD8+, or CD8+CD57+ T cells (not recorded which) from PBMCs. Receptors originate from a human donor in good health. The CDR3 runs from the conserved cysteine through the conserved F or W. Each record gives: J gene, clone size, CDR3 length, D gene, V gene, CDR3 protein, CDR3 DNA. The D gene is left open where the match is weak. Clone size is stated in some rows and not others, as once, few, many or a class when expanded.

j_call: TRBJ2-5; clone_size: few; cdr3_length: 10; d_call: -; v_call: TRBV10-1; cdr3_aa: CASSGKTQYF; cdr3_nt: TGCGCCAGCAGTGGAAAGACCCAGTACTTC
j_call: TRBJ1-5; clone_size: many; cdr3_length: 17; d_call: -; v_call: TRBV10-3; cdr3_aa: CAISDRTPGTGGQPQHF; cdr3_nt: TGTGCCATCAGTGACCGAACCCCAGGAACCGGCGGGCAGCCCCAGCATTTT
j_call: TRBJ1-3; clone_size: many; cdr3_length: 11; d_call: -; v_call: TRBV9; cdr3_aa: CASNSGNTIYF; cdr3_nt: TGTGCCAGTAACAGTGGAAACACCATATATTTT
j_call: TRBJ2-1; clone_size: -; cdr3_length: 15; d_call: TRBD1; v_call: TRBV20-1; cdr3_aa: CSAKRPGQTYNEQFF; cdr3_nt: TGCAGTGCTAAGAGGCCGGGACAGACCTACAATGAGCAGTTCTTC
j_call: TRBJ2-5; clone_size: many; cdr3_length: 14; d_call: -; v_call: TRBV7-8; cdr3_aa: CASSLRTNQETQYF; cdr3_nt: TGTGCCAGCAGCCTCAGGACAAACCAAGAGACCCAGTACTTC
j_call: TRBJ1-5; clone_size: few; cdr3_length: 15; d_call: -; v_call: TRBV6-2/TRBV6-3; cdr3_aa: CASSYSGRDNQPQHF; cdr3_nt: TGTGCCAGCAGTTACTCGGGCAGGGACAATCAGCCCCAGCATTTT
j_call: TRBJ2-7; clone_size: -; cdr3_length: 12; d_call: -; v_call: TRBV12-3/TRBV12-4; cdr3_aa: CASRQGWGEQYF; cdr3_nt: TGTGCCAGCAGACAGGGCTGGGGCGAGCAGTACTTC
j_call: TRBJ2-5; clone_size: -; cdr3_length: 18; d_call: -; v_call: TRBV24-1; cdr3_aa: CATSDLPSIRARQETQYF; cdr3_nt: TGTGCCACCAGTGACCTGCCGTCCATCAGGGCCCGGCAAGAGACCCAGTACTTC
j_call: TRBJ2-3; clone_size: few; cdr3_length: 15; d_call: TRBD1; v_call: TRBV10-3; cdr3_aa: CAISESGDRGDTQYF; cdr3_nt: TGTGCCATCAGTGAGTCGGGGGACAGGGGAGATACGCAGTATTTT
j_call: TRBJ2-2; clone_size: -; cdr3_length: 12; d_call: -; v_call: TRBV30; cdr3_aa: CAWSASTGELFF; cdr3_nt: TGTGCCTGGAGTGCCAGCACCGGGGAGCTGTTTTTT
j_call: TRBJ2-5; clone_size: many; cdr3_length: 11; d_call: -; v_call: TRBV20-1; cdr3_aa: CSAKNLETQYF; cdr3_nt: TGCAGTGCCAAAAATCTAGAGACCCAGTACTTC
j_call: TRBJ2-2; clone_size: many; cdr3_length: 14; d_call: -; v_call: TRBV19; cdr3_aa: CASLGSSGTGELFF; cdr3_nt: TGTGCCAGTCTTGGCAGTTCGGGCACCGGGGAGCTGTTTTTT
j_call: TRBJ2-2; clone_size: many; cdr3_length: 14; d_call: -; v_call: TRBV16; cdr3_aa: CASSHTVNTGELFF; cdr3_nt: TGTGCCAGCAGCCATACAGTTAACACCGGGGAGCTGTTTTTT
j_call: TRBJ1-2; clone_size: -; cdr3_length: 14; d_call: -; v_call: TRBV15; cdr3_aa: CATSPSPSNYGYTF; cdr3_nt: TGTGCCACCAGCCCCTCCCCCTCTAACTATGGCTACACCTTC
j_call: TRBJ2-7; clone_size: -; cdr3_length: 13; d_call: -; v_call: TRBV7-2; cdr3_aa: CASSLARVPEQYF; cdr3_nt: TGTGCCAGCAGCTTAGCGAGGGTTCCCGAGCAGTACTTC
j_call: TRBJ1-2; clone_size: -; cdr3_length: 12; d_call: -; v_call: TRBV12-3/TRBV12-4; cdr3_aa: CASSLVGIGYTF; cdr3_nt: TGTGCCAGCAGTTTAGTAGGGATAGGCTACACCTTC
j_call: TRBJ1-3; clone_size: -; cdr3_length: 15; d_call: TRBD1; v_call: TRBV6-1; cdr3_aa: CASGQGYYSGNTIYF; cdr3_nt: TGTGCCAGCGGACAGGGCTATTACTCTGGAAACACCATATATTTT
j_call: TRBJ1-1; clone_size: few; cdr3_length: 13; d_call: -; v_call: TRBV15; cdr3_aa: CATSREGGTEAFF; cdr3_nt: TGTGCCACCAGCAGAGAGGGGGGCACTGAAGCTTTCTTT
j_call: TRBJ1-2; clone_size: -; cdr3_length: 15; d_call: -; v_call: TRBV7-9; cdr3_aa: CASSLEGLGNYGYTF; cdr3_nt: TGTGCCAGCAGCTTGGAGGGGCTGGGAAACTATGGCTACACCTTC
j_call: TRBJ2-5; clone_size: few; cdr3_length: 16; d_call: -; v_call: TRBV28; cdr3_aa: CASSLGLGSAGGTQYF; cdr3_nt: TGTGCCAGCAGTTTAGGTCTGGGGAGTGCCGGCGGGACCCAGTACTTC
j_call: TRBJ1-6; clone_size: -; cdr3_length: 15; d_call: TRBD1; v_call: TRBV7-2; cdr3_aa: CASSSWTGDNSPLHF; cdr3_nt: TGTGCCAGCAGCTCTTGGACAGGGGACAATTCACCCCTCCACTTT
j_call: TRBJ1-6; clone_size: -; cdr3_length: 15; d_call: TRBD1; v_call: TRBV20-1; cdr3_aa: CSADPGQGYNSPLHF; cdr3_nt: TGCAGTGCCGATCCGGGACAGGGATATAATTCACCCCTCCACTTT
j_call: TRBJ2-1; clone_size: many; cdr3_length: 11; d_call: -; v_call: TRBV20-1; cdr3_aa: CSLRPNYEQFF; cdr3_nt: TGCAGCCTCCGCCCCAATTATGAGCAGTTCTTC
j_call: TRBJ2-3; clone_size: many; cdr3_length: 15; d_call: -; v_call: TRBV7-9; cdr3_aa: CASSFAGLGTDTQYF; cdr3_nt: TGTGCCAGCAGCTTCGCGGGGTTGGGCACAGATACGCAGTATTTT
j_call: TRBJ2-2; clone_size: many; cdr3_length: 16; d_call: TRBD1; v_call: TRBV7-9; cdr3_aa: CASSRGDRVNTGELFF; cdr3_nt: TGTGCCAGCAGCCGTGGGGACAGAGTTAACACCGGGGAGCTGTTTTTT
j_call: TRBJ1-6; clone_size: many; cdr3_length: 14; d_call: -; v_call: TRBV7-9; cdr3_aa: CASSLGQVNSPLHF; cdr3_nt: TGTGCCAGCAGCTTAGGACAGGTTAATTCACCCCTCCACTTT
j_call: TRBJ2-3; clone_size: -; cdr3_length: 17; d_call: TRBD2; v_call: TRBV10-3; cdr3_aa: CAIRGGTSGRARDTQYF; cdr3_nt: TGTGCCATCAGGGGGGGGACTAGCGGGAGGGCAAGAGATACGCAGTATTTT
j_call: TRBJ2-3; clone_size: once; cdr3_length: 13; d_call: TRBD2; v_call: TRBV29-1; cdr3_aa: CSAGTRATDTQYF; cdr3_nt: TGCAGCGCCGGGACTAGGGCCACAGATACGCAGTATTTT
j_call: TRBJ2-3; clone_size: -; cdr3_length: 16; d_call: -; v_call: TRBV10-3; cdr3_aa: CAISEYLSQGTDTQYF; cdr3_nt: TGTGCCATCAGTGAGTACCTGTCTCAGGGCACAGATACGCAGTATTTT
j_call: TRBJ1-1; clone_size: many; cdr3_length: 15; d_call: -; v_call: TRBV5-6; cdr3_aa: CASSIYRVGNTEAFF; cdr3_nt: TGTGCCAGCAGCATCTACAGGGTGGGGAACACTGAAGCTTTCTTT